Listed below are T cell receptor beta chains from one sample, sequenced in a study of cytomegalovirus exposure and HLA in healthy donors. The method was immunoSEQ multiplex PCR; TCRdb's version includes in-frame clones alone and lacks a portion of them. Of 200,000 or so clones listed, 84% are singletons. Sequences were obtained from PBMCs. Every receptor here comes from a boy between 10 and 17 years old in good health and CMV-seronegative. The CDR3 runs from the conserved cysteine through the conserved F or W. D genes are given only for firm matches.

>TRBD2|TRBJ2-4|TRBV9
CASSVGGDGGLAGGRAKNIQYF
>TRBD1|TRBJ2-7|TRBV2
CARGDRFYEQYF
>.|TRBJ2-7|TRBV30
CAWSPPGTLYEQYF
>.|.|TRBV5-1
CASSSTGGGSYEQYF
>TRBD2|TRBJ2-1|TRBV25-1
CASRLAGPYNEQFF
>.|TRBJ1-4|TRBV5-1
CASSLGVNSEKLFF
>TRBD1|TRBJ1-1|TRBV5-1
CASSLSGTANTEAFF
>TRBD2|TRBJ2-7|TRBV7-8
CASSPRTSGTAYEQYF
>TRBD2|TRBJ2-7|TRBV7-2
CASSFSSGRVYEQYF
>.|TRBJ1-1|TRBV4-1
CASSQVSQPNTEAFF
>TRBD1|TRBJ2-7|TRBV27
CASSYRDRGDEQYF
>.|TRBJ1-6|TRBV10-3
CAISDSGGTGTSPLHF
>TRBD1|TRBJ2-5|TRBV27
CASSLPDRGPETQYF
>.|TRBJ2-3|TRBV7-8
CASSLGRGTDTQYF
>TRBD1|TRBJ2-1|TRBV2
CASSRTGNEQFF
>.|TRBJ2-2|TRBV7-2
CASSLPSTGGAGELFF
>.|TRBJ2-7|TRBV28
CASSLSGVEQYF
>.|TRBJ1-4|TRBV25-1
CASSASRRRTRGNEKLFF
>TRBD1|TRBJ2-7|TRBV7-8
CASSLISVTGGFYEQYF
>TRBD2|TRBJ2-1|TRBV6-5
CASSYSAGGTVEQFF
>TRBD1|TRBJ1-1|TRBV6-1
CASSETRKTGGRVTEAFF
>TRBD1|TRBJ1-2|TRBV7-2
CASSLVEGARGYTF
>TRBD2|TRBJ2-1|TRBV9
CASSVDDPSGIQVGQFF
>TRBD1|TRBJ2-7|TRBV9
CASSVGTGLSYEQYF
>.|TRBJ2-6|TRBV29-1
CSVDGVDSFSGANVLTF
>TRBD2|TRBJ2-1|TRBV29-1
CSVEDRGGVPYNEQFF
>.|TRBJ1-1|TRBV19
CASSIGRDGTEAFF
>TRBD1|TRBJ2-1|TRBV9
CASSADRVYNEQFF
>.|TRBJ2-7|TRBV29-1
CSVGRSYEQYF
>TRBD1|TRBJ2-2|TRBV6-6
CASSSRQGANTGELFF
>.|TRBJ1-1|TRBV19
CASSIDRQALEAFF
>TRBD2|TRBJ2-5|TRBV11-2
CASSLLASGGPQETQYF
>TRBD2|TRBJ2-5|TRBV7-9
CASSPNPSGGQETQYF
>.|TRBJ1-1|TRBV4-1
CASSQVRGIAEAFF
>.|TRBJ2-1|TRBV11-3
CASSSPRDNPAYNEQFF
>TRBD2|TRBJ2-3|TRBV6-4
CASSDLAGGTDTQYF
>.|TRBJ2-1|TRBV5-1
CASSLVGVSGVNEQFF
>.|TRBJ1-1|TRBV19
CASSFLVNTEAFF
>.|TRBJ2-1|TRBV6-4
CASSDSARGTKARFF
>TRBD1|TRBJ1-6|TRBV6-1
CASSEGRGRYSPLHF
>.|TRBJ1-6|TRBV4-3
CASSRGRDSNSPLHF
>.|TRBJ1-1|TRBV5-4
CASSTLGRGVEAFF
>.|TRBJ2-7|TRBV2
CASSEIGRGGNRPDEQYF
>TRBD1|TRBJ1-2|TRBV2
CASLDRTNYGYTF
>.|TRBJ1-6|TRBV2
CASVLKGESLHF
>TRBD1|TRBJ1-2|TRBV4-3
CASSQPGQNYGYTF
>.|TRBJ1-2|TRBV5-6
CASSPWRSSYGYTF
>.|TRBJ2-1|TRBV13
CASSPAVVGWEQFF
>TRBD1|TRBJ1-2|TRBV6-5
CASSYLGQGAAGYTF
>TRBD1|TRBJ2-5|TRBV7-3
CASSLMGQPKETQYF
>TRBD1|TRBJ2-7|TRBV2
CASRQGRGTLYEQYF
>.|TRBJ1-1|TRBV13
CASSQTQNTEAFF
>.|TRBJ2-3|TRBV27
CASSLAVSTDTQYF
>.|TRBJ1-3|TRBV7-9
CASSLNQGFGNTIYF
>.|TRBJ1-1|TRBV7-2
CASSLFGGSMNTEAFF